Below are 31 T cell receptor beta chains sequenced from a single sample in a study of shared clonotypes between healthy human individuals (dated by TCRdb to between 2020 and 2021). Receptor amplification or capture employed the immunoSEQ multiplex PCR assay. This is the immuneACCESS table as TCRdb keeps it, with only in-frame sequences that have V and J called. A part of the clones is gone; compared with another copy, unresolved V genes explain less than half, and the rest is unexplained. The sample profile shows about 2 million clones; about 95% of them were found once. The ten most abundant clones make up about 0.13% of the sample. The sequencing input was naive CD4+ T cells sorted from blood. In light of the paper, this sample's cell subset or site label describes: CD45RA+ positively selected. Every receptor here comes from a man aged 18 to 29 in good health.

This rearrangement joins TRBV30 to TRBJ2-1; D may be TRBD1 (7 bases). CDR1 is GTSNPN and CDR2 is SVGIG in the germline V gene (reference sequence). V lost 4 bases and J 15 bases, leaving 22 bases between the germline ends. The CDR3 spans 13 residues. The CDR3 is CAWTVGGGRRRFF. The CDR3, as DNA: TGTGCCTGGACCGTAGGAGGGGGCCGAAGGCGGTTCTTC. Variable domain in full (rest from reference TRBV30 and TRBJ2-1): SQTIHQWPATLVQPVGSPLSLECTVEGTSNPNLYWYRQAAGRGLQLLFYSVGIGQISSEVPQNLSASRPQDRQFILSSKKLLLSDSGFYLCAWTVGGGRRRFFGPGTRLTVL.

The chain couples TRBV11-2 to TRBJ2-3; maybe TRBD2 (6 bases). Deletions cut 2 bases from V and 2 bases from J, with 14 bases between. The germline gives CDR1 SGHAT, CDR2 FQNNGV. The CDR3 extends over 16 amino acids. CDR3 DNA: TGTGCCAGCAGCTTACTGGCGGGACTCCCCACAGATACGCAGTATTTT. This translates into CASSLLAGLPTDTQYF.

This clone was seen once. The chain links TRBV6-5 to TRBJ2-5; D possibly corresponds to TRBD2 (5 bases). Germline CDR1 and CDR2: MNHEY and SVGAGI. The CDR3 is 13 amino acids. V was trimmed by 6 bases and J by 2 bases, leaving 10 bases between them. DNA for the CDR3: TGTGCCAGCAGAGGACTCGTTCAAGAGACCCAGTACTTC. This gives the protein CASRGLVQETQYF.

J is TRBJ2-7 and V is TRBV30; D unresolved. The germline CDR1 and CDR2 sequences are GTSNPN and SVGIG (reference sequence). The length of the CDR3 is 14 residues. Trimming took off 2 bases at V and 3 bases at J, with 14 bases between the two ends. As DNA, the CDR3 is TGTGCCTGGAGTTTCCAGTCCCCCAACTACGAGCAGTACTTC. Its protein is CAWSFQSPNYEQYF. Looking up the rest from reference TRBV30 and TRBJ2-7 gives the full variable domain: SQTIHQWPATLVQPVGSPLSLECTVEGTSNPNLYWYRQAAGRGLQLLFYSVGIGQISSEVPQNLSASRPQDRQFILSSKKLLLSDSGFYLCAWSFQSPNYEQYFGPGTRLTVT.

This clone was found once. Other nucleotide sequences in the sample specify the same CDR3. The chain employs TRBV6-1 and TRBJ1-4, with TRBD1 matching over 8 bases. The CDR3 has 14 amino acids. Germline V lookup: CDR1 MNHNS, CDR2 SASEGT. Germline trimming cut 4 bases from V and 5 bases from J; bases unmatched to any gene: 3. The CDR3 DNA follows: TGTGCCAGCAGTGCCGGGACAGGAAATGAAAAACTGTTTTTT. Translation: CASSAGTGNEKLFF.

J is TRBJ2-3 and V is TRBV29-1; maybe TRBD1 (6 bases). This CDR3 comprises 13 residues. Germline V gene data show CDR1 as SQVTM and CDR2 as ANQGSEA. V was clipped by 7 bases and J by 4 bases, with 15 bases between them. The chain's CDR3 is CSATRNRADTQYF. The CDR3 coding sequence is TGCAGCGCTACGCGCAACAGGGCAGATACGCAGTATTTT.

As concerns this clone: Other DNA variants within this sample encode the same CDR3. J is TRBJ2-3 and V is TRBV6-5, with D unclear. V lost 2 bases and J 1 base, leaving 10 bases between the germline ends. Germline V lookup: CDR1 MNHEY, CDR2 SVGAGI. The CDR3 has 15 amino acids. CDR3 in amino acids: CASSYGGGGTDTQYF. CDR3 in DNA: TGTGCCAGCAGTTACGGTGGCGGAGGCACAGATACGCAGTATTTT.

The chain employs TRBV7-2 and TRBJ1-4; D gene ambiguous. Germline values: CDR1 SGHTA, CDR2 FQGNSA. CDR3 size: 13 residues. V was pared by 5 bases and J by 14 bases, with 18 bases between. For the CDR3, the DNA is TGTGCCAGCAGCCCGGGAGGACGTCAAAGTCTGTTTTTT. Its translation: CASSPGGRQSLFF. The full variable domain, with the rest looked up from reference TRBV7-2 and TRBJ1-4, is GAGVSQSPSNKVTEKGKDVELRCDPISGHTALYWYRQSLGQGLEFLIYFQGNSAPDKSGLPSDRFSAERTGGSVSTLTIQRTQQEDSAVYLCASSPGGRQSLFFGSGTQLSVL.

The rearrangement joins TRBV6-1 to TRBJ2-3, with 12 positions matching TRBD2. Germline lookup yields CDR1 MNHNS and CDR2 SASEGT. The CDR3 is made up of 18 amino acids. J was trimmed by 6 bases and V by 0 bases; bases with no gene match: 10. The CDR3 DNA is TGTGCCAGCAGTGAAGCGAGGCTAGCGGGGGGGCCGGTGGATACGCAGTATTTT. Its translation is CASSEARLAGGPVDTQYF.

The V call is TRBV7-9, the J call TRBJ2-7; the D is unclear. CDR1 and CDR2 from the germline V gene are SEHNR and FQNEAQ (reference sequence). Trimming left V 5 bases short and J 2 bases short, with 10 bases between. This CDR3 is 13 amino acids long. CDR3 amino acids: CASSPTWTYEQYF. The CDR3 DNA follows: TGTGCCAGCAGCCCCACCTGGACCTACGAGCAGTACTTC.

J is TRBJ1-5 and V is TRBV15; the D is unclear. V was trimmed by 0 bases and J by 5 bases, leaving 5 bases between them. The CDR3 is 13 amino acids. Germline V gene data show CDR1 as LNHNV and CDR2 as YYDKDF (reference sequence). The CDR3 loop reads CATSRDSDQPQHF. For the CDR3, the DNA is TGTGCCACCAGCAGAGATTCGGATCAGCCCCAGCATTTT.

This clone was seen once. Just one base apart from a much larger clone, this may be a read error. The CDR3 does not close with the conserved phenylalanine or tryptophan, likely indicating a read error. This chain joins TRBV11-1 and TRBJ1-6, with D possibly being TRBD1 (6 bases). Trimming removed 6 bases from V and 9 bases from J, with 12 bases in between. CDR3 length: 13 residues. Germline CDR1 is SGHAT and CDR2 is FQDESV (reference sequence). DNA of the CDR3: TGTGCCAGCAGGTCCGGACAGACTTCACCCCTCCACCTT. Its protein is CASRSGQTSPLHL.

The chain uses TRBV6-5 and TRBJ1-1, with D maybe TRBD1 (5 bases). Germline CDR1 and CDR2: MNHEY and SVGAGI. The germline V and J ends were trimmed by 6 bases and 6 bases, with 14 bases remaining between them. This CDR3 spans 13 amino acids. CDR3 protein: CASSPPGIPEAFF. CDR3 nucleotide sequence: TGTGCCAGCAGCCCCCCAGGGATCCCTGAAGCTTTCTTT.

V usage is TRBV6-5 and J usage is TRBJ1-2, with no clear D. The CDR3 extends over 12 amino acids. Trimming took 8 bases from V and 4 from J, leaving 11 bases between them. Germline V gene data show CDR1 as MNHEY and CDR2 as SVGAGI. CDR3 protein: CASQSPGYGYTF. The DNA for the CDR3 is TGTGCCAGCCAGAGTCCTGGCTATGGCTACACCTTC.

This clone was detected once. The J gene is TRBJ2-7, the V gene TRBV2; 8 bases are a match to TRBD2. Germline V gives CDR1 SNHLY, CDR2 FYNNEI. V was pared by 2 bases and J by 5 bases, with 5 bases of the junction left unmatched. The CDR3 contains 14 residues. CDR3 region: CASSETAGVHEQYF. In DNA form, the CDR3 reads TGTGCCAGCAGTGAAACAGCGGGAGTCCACGAGCAGTACTTC.

This CDR3 reads CASSLGDRGYTF. The DNA of the CDR3 is TGTGCCAGCAGCTTAGGGGACCGAGGCTACACCTTC. The genes are TRBV7-9 and TRBJ1-2, with TRBD1 as a possible D gene (5 bases). V was trimmed by 1 base and J by 8 bases, leaving 8 bases between them. Germline V gene lookup returns CDR1 SEHNR and CDR2 FQNEAQ (reference sequence). The CDR3 extends over 12 amino acids.

The rearrangement joins TRBV7-9 to TRBJ1-1; 8 bases map to TRBD1. The CDR3 consists of 15 residues. V dropped 5 bases and J dropped 0; count of bases not matched to a gene: 5. The germline CDR1 and CDR2 sequences are SEHNR and FQNEAQ (reference sequence). The CDR3 bases are TGTGCCAGCAGCCAAGGACAGGGCGTGAACACTGAAGCTTTCTTT. Its translation is CASSQGQGVNTEAFF.

The rearrangement uses TRBV6-5 and TRBJ1-5, with TRBD1 as a possible D gene (6 bases). Germline values: CDR1 MNHEY, CDR2 SVGAGI. This CDR3 spans 15 amino acids. Trimming left V 7 bases short and J 4 bases short, with 17 bases between. The CDR3 DNA sequence: TGTGCCAGCAAACCTGGACAGAGTGGAAATCAGCCCCAGCATTTT. Translated: CASKPGQSGNQPQHF.

The chain is built from TRBV6-1 and TRBJ1-2, with D hard to call. CDR3 length: 14 amino acids. The V end lost 4 bases, the J end lost 8 bases, and 17 bases lay between the germline ends. The germline gives CDR1 MNHNS, CDR2 SASEGT. CDR3 region: CASSVNGQAQGYTF. The DNA of the CDR3 is TGTGCCAGCAGTGTAAACGGGCAAGCGCAAGGCTACACCTTC.

This sequence joins TRBV10-3 and TRBJ1-3, with D hard to call. Germline CDR1 ENHRY, CDR2 SYGVKD. The CDR3 loop spans 15 amino acids. Deletions cut 4 bases from V and 1 base from J, with 11 bases between. CDR3 in DNA: TGTGCCATCAGTGGGCTTGCGGGATCTGGAAACACCATATATTTT. Amino acid sequence: CAISGLAGSGNTIYF.

In the case of this clone: The same CDR3 also results from other DNA sequences found in this sample. V usage is TRBV9 and J usage is TRBJ1-1; D might be TRBD1 (5 bases). Germline V gene sequence: CDR1 SGDLS, CDR2 YYNGEE. This CDR3 has 15 amino acids. V lost 0 bases and J lost 2, with 11 bases in between. For the CDR3, the DNA is TGTGCCAGCAGCGTAGGGGGGACCCTTAACACTGAAGCTTTCTTT. Residues: CASSVGGTLNTEAFF.

The V call is TRBV19, the J call TRBJ2-5; 8 positions agree with TRBD2. The CDR3 is 17 residues long. V shed 4 bases, J shed 1 base, and the junction held 11 bases outside the gene matches. Per germline, CDR1 LNHDA and CDR2 SQIVND (reference sequence). This chain's CDR3 is CASSTSLAGMGQETQYF. CDR3 coding DNA: TGTGCCAGTAGTACAAGCTTAGCGGGAATGGGCCAAGAGACCCAGTACTTC.

The CDR3 here is CASNRGQETQYF. The CDR3 nucleotides are TGCGCCAGCAACAGGGGTCAAGAGACCCAGTACTTC. The gene calls are TRBV5-1 and TRBJ2-5; TRBD1 agrees at 7 bases. Losses at the gene ends were 6 bases for V and 2 bases for J; bases not matched to a gene: 1. CDR1 and CDR2 from the germline V gene are SGHRS and YFSETQ. This CDR3 region has 12 residues.

This chain connects TRBV9 to TRBJ2-2; 8 positions match TRBD1. Germline CDR1 SGDLS, CDR2 YYNGEE. The CDR3 sequence is 16 residues long. Trimming removed 1 base from V and 3 bases from J; junction bases left unmatched: 5. Written as DNA, the CDR3 is TGTGCCAGCAGCGTATACGGGACAGGTTACACCGGGGAGCTGTTTTTT. Its protein is CASSVYGTGYTGELFF.

As for this clone: The same CDR3 is also encoded by other DNA sequences in this sample. The chain couples TRBV5-1 to TRBJ1-5; no clear D. The germline V and J ends were trimmed by 0 bases and 4 bases, with 5 bases remaining between them. Germline V gene lookup returns CDR1 SGHRS and CDR2 YFSETQ. The CDR3 is made up of 13 amino acids. The chain's CDR3 is CASSLDGNQPQHF. CDR3 in DNA: TGCGCCAGCAGCTTGGACGGTAATCAGCCCCAGCATTTT.

The chain uses TRBV11-3 and TRBJ2-7; 9 nucleotides agree with TRBD2. CDR1 and CDR2 (germline): SGHNT, YENEEA. CDR3 size: 16 residues. V trimming: 1 base; J trimming: 0 bases; junction bases outside the gene matches: 4. The CDR3 region has the DNA TGTGCCAGCAGCTTAGTAGCGGGAGTCCCCTCCTACGAGCAGTACTTC. Translation gives CASSLVAGVPSYEQYF.

This chain connects TRBV9 to TRBJ2-1; D is unresolved. The CDR3 is 15 residues long. The V and J ends lost 0 bases and 9 bases respectively, with 16 bases between them. CDR1 and CDR2 from the germline V gene are SGDLS and YYNGEE. CDR3 DNA sequence: TGTGCCAGCAGCGTAGGCGCCGACGGTGTGGGTGAGCAGTTCTTC. Residues: CASSVGADGVGEQFF.

This clone came up once. The chain combines TRBV5-1 with TRBJ2-2, with TRBD2 matching 7 bases. The J segment lost 4 bases and the V segment lost 0 bases, leaving 6 bases of the junction unmatched. CDR1 SGHRS and CDR2 YFSETQ come from the germline V gene. CDR3 length: 16 residues. The CDR3: CASSLEGRGFTGELFF. CDR3 DNA: TGCGCCAGCAGCTTGGAGGGGAGGGGATTCACCGGGGAGCTGTTTTTT.

The chain employs TRBV4-1 and TRBJ1-3; the D is unclear. V was clipped by 4 bases and J by 0 bases, with 7 bases between them. This CDR3 region has 14 residues. CDR1 and CDR2 (germline): MGHRA, YSYEKL. The CDR3 region has the DNA TGCGCCAGCAGCCCCGAGGGCTCTGGAAACACCATATATTTT. Translated, it gives CASSPEGSGNTIYF.

The rearrangement links TRBV7-2 to TRBJ1-1, with 10 nucleotides matching TRBD1. The CDR3 spans 15 residues. V was clipped by 5 bases and J by 5 bases; unmatched bases: 8. The V gene's germline CDR1 is SGHTA and CDR2 FQGNSA. CDR3 DNA sequence: TGTGCCAGCAGCACCCGACAGGGGGCCGGTACTGAAGCTTTCTTT. Translation: CASSTRQGAGTEAFF.

This clone showed up just once. The chain links TRBV4-1 to TRBJ2-7; no reliable D call. CDR1 is MGHRA, CDR2 YSYEKL, per germline. The CDR3 covers 15 residues. Deletions cut 2 bases from V and 5 bases from J, with 16 bases between. CDR3 residues: CASSQLSLLYDEQYF. CDR3 DNA: TGCGCCAGCAGCCAACTATCCTTGCTTTATGACGAGCAGTACTTC.